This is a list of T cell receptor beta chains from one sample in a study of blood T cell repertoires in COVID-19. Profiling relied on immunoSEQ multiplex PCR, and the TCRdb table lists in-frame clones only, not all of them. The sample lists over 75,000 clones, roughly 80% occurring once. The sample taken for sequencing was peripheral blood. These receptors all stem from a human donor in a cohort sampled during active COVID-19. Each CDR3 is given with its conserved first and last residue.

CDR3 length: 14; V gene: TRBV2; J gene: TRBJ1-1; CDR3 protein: CASSEQGFVAEAFF
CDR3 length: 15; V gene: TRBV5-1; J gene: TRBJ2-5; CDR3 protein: CASSSGQPVGETQYF
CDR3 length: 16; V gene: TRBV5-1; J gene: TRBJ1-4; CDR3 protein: CASSLAAGTTNEKLFF
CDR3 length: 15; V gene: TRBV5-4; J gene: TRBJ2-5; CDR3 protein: CASRPTSGRGGTQYF
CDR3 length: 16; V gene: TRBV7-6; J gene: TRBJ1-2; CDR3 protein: CASSLAPGQGNYGYTF
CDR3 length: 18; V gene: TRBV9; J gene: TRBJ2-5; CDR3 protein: CASSVGVAGSGYQETQYF
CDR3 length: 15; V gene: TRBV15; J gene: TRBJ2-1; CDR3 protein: CATSRRDRAYNEQFF
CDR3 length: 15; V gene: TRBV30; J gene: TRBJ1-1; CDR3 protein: CACRARGILNTEAFF
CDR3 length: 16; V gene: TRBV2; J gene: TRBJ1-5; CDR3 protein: CASSERAMGARQPQHF
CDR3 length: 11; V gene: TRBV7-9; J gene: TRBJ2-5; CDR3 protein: CASSREETQYF
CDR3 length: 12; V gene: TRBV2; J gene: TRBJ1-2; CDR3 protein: CASSEYNYGYTF
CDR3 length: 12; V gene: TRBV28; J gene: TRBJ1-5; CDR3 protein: CASRTGNQPQHF
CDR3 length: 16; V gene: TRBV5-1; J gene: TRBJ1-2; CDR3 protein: CASSSDRTGGPYGYTF
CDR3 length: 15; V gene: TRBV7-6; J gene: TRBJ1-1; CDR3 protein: CASSLANTPNTEAFF
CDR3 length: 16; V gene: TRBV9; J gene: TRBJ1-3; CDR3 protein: CASSVEPPFSGNTIYF
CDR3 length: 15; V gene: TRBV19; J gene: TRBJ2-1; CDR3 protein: CASSMWDLGNHEQFF
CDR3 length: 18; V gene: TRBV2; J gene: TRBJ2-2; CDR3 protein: CAVQGEGTSGSLTGELFF
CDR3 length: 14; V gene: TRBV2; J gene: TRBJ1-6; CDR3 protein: CASSRERDNSPLHF
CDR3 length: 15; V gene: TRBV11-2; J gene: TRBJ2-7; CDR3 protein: CASSIWGTGGNEQYF
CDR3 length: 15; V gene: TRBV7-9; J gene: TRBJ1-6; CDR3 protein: CASSLGVAHLDPLHF
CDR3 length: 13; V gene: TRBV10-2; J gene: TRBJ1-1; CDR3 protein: CASSGTLNTEAFF
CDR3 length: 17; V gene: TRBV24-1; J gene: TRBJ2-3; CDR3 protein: CATSEATSGAGTDTQYF
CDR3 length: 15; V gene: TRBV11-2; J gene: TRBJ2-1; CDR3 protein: CASSSDRQYYNEQFF
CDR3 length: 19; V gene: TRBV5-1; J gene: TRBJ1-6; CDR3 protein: CASSVRAASTGTSNSPLHF
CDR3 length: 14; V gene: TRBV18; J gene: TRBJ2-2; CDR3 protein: CASSRRAGTGELFF
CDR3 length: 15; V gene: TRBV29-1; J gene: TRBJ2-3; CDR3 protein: CSVEDPAGDLNTQYF
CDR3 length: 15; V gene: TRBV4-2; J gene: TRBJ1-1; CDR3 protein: CASSYDSTGFSEAFF
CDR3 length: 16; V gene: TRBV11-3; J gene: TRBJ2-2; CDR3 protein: CASSKNWDRAAGELFF
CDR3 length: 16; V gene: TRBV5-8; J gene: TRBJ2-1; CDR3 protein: CASSSDRGRFYNEQFF
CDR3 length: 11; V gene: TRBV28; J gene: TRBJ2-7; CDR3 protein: CASRGRHEQYF
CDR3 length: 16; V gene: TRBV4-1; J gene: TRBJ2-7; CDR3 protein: CASSQGPRQGYYEQYF
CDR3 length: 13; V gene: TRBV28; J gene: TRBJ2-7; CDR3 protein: CASGTGGPYEQYF
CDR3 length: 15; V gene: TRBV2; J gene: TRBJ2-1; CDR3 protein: CASRQGQGGYNEQFF
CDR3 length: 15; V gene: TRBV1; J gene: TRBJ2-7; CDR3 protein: CTTRMAWEGNHEQYF
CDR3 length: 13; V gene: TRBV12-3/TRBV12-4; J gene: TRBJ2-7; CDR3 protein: CASSLQGPYEQYF
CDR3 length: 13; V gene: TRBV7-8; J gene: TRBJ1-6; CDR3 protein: CASSPGLNSPLHF
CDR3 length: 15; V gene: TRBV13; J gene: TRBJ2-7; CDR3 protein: CASSPGRGAYYEQYF
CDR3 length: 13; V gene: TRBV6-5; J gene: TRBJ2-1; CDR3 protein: CASSGLAYNEQFF
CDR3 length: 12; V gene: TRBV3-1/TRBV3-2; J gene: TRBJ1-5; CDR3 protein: CASSHPDQPQHF
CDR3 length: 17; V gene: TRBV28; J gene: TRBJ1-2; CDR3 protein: CASRERQGAWIRHGYTF
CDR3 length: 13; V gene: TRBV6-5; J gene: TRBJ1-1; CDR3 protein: CASSNRDHTEAFF
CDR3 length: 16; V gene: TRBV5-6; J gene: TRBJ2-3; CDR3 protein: CASSFRTSGLTDTQYF
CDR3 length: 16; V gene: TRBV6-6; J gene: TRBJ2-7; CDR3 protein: CASSSSSRGIGYEQYF
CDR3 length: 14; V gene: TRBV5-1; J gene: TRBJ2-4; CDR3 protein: CASSLEQGNNIQYF
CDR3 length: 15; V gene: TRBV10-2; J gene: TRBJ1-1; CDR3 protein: CASSEPGAPNTEAFF
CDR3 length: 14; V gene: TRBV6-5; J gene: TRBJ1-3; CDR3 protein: CATQTGTGGNTIYF
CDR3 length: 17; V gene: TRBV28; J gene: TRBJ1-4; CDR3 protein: CASSPPFYRAPREKLFF
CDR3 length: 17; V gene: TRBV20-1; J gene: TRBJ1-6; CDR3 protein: CSASLSRARSYNSPLHF
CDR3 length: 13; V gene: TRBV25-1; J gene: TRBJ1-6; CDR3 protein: CASQGSYNSPLHF
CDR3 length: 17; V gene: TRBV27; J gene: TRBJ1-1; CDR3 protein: CASSFLHPGQANTEAFF
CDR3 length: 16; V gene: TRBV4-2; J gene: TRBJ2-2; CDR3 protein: CASSQVAGGVTGELFF
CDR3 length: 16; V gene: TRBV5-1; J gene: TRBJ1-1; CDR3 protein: CASSLGFTNRGTEAFF
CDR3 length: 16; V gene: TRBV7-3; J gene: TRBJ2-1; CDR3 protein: CASSSPGGVSNNEQFF
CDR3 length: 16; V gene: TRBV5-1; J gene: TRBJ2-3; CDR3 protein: CASSPRLGATTDTQYF